The 21 T cell receptor beta chains presented below share a single source sample, sequenced in a study of T cell clonality in common variable immunodeficiency. Sequencing used immunoSEQ multiplex PCR; TCRdb keeps in-frame clones, though not all of them. The sample presents about 32,000 clones, none singletons. Sequencing was performed on peripheral blood mononuclear cells. The receptor source for this set is a person between 18 and 75 years old in good health.

As regards this clone: The read halts 3 residues ahead of the CDR3 end, with the missing end drawn from the germline J gene. This chain links TRBV19 with TRBJ2-3, with a possible D match to TRBD1 (5 bases). CDR1 is LNHDA, CDR2 SQIVND, per germline (reference sequence). The CDR3 consists of 12 residues. Here the CDR3 reads CASRPRVGPQYF. Incomplete CDR3 DNA: TGTGCCAGTAGACCCAGGGTAGGGCCG. Full variable domain (missing parts from reference TRBV19 and TRBJ2-3): DGGITQSPKYLFRKEGQNVTLSCEQNLNHDAMYWYRQDPGQGLRLIYYSQIVNDFQKGDIAEGYSVSREKKESFPLTVTSAQKNPTAFYLCASRPRVGPQYFGPGTRLTVL.

This clone was found many times. The DNA ends 3 residues before the CDR3 does, and the rest of the CDR3 is filled in from the germline J gene. The chain carries TRBV6-1 and TRBJ1-2; no definite D call. V lost 2 bases, J lost 2 bases, and 6 bases lay in between. CDR3 length equals 13 residues. CDR1 and CDR2 (germline): MNHNS, SASEGT. The CDR3: CASSEQGNYGYTF. Partial CDR3 DNA: TGTGCCAGCAGTGAACAAGGCAACTATGGC.

The DNA read from the CDR3 is TGTGCCTGGTCGGAAGGAAACTATGGC. Its translation: CAWSEGNYG. The whole CDR3 reads CAWSEGNYGAFF. The chain carries TRBV30 and TRBJ1-1, with unresolved D. The CDR3 extends 3 residues past the end of the read, so its final part is completed from the germline J gene. The CDR3 is 12 residues long. Germline V CDR1 and CDR2: GTSNPN, SVGIG (reference sequence).

This clone occurred many times. With the read ending 3 residues before the CDR3 end, the germline J gene is used to fill in that end. This chain links TRBV7-2 with TRBJ2-5; 8 nucleotides match TRBD1. V shed 2 bases, J shed 4 bases, and the junction held 6 bases outside the gene matches. The CDR3 has 15 amino acids. Germline CDR1 and CDR2: SGHTA and FQGNSA. The covered CDR3 bases are TGTGCCAGCAGCTTAACGGGACAGGCCCCAGAGACC. Translated, it gives CASSLTGQAPET. The whole CDR3 sequence is CASSLTGQAPETQYF.

This clone was recorded at least ten times. The read finishes 3 residues shy of the CDR3 end, and the germline J gene is used to complete it. This sequence joins TRBV5-4 and TRBJ2-7; 9 bases line up with TRBD2. This CDR3 comprises 16 residues. Trimming removed 0 bases from V and 2 bases from J; junction bases left unmatched: 6. CDR1 and CDR2 (germline): SGHNT, YYREEE (reference sequence). CDR3 DNA, as far as it was read: TGTGCCAGCAGCTTGGCTGGCGGGGGGGCCACCTACGAG. This encodes CASSLAGGGATYE. The whole CDR3 reads CASSLAGGGATYEQYF. Looking up the rest from reference TRBV5-4 and TRBJ2-7 gives the full variable domain: ETGVTQSPTHLIKTRGQQVTLRCSSQSGHNTVSWYQQALGQGPQFIFQYYREEENGRGNFPPRFSGLQFPNYSSELNVNALELDDSALYLCASSLAGGGATYEQYFGPGTRLTVT.

This clone was counted many times. The CDR3 goes on 3 residues after the read ends, and that part is filled in from the germline J gene. This rearrangement joins TRBV7-2 to TRBJ2-7, with 8 bases identical to TRBD1. Germline CDR1 is SGHTA and CDR2 is FQGNSA. Trimming removed 0 bases from V and 3 bases from J; junction bases left unmatched: 10. This CDR3 is 17 amino acids long. CDR3 residues: CASSLAIVQGAVYEQYF. The covered CDR3 bases are TGTGCCAGCAGCTTAGCGATTGTCCAGGGGGCTGTCTACGAG. Using reference TRBV7-2 and TRBJ2-7 for the parts outside the CDR3, the full variable domain is GAGVSQSPSNKVTEKGKDVELRCDPISGHTALYWYRQSLGQGLEFLIYFQGNSAPDKSGLPSDRFSAERTGGSVSTLTIQRTQQEDSAVYLCASSLAIVQGAVYEQYFGPGTRLTVT.

This clone was counted at least ten times. Read coverage stops 3 residues before the CDR3 terminus; the germline J gene supplies the remainder. The chain carries TRBV7-9 and TRBJ1-1; D is unresolved. This CDR3 spans 12 amino acids. Germline loops: CDR1 SEHNR, CDR2 FQNEAQ (reference sequence). CDR3 DNA, as far as it was read: TGTGCCAGCAGCTTAGGCTGGCAGGAA. This gives the protein CASSLGWQE. The whole CDR3 reads CASSLGWQEAFF.

In this sample, this clone turned up a few times. The CDR3 goes on 3 residues after the read ends, and that part is filled in from the germline J gene. The chain links TRBV5-1 to TRBJ2-4; D is possibly TRBD1 (6 bases). The CDR3 runs 14 residues. Germline V gives CDR1 SGHRS, CDR2 YFSETQ. The sequenced part of the CDR3 DNA is TGCGCCAGCAGTCAACAGGGTGAAGGCTATGGT. Translating gives CASSQQGEGYG. The entire CDR3 protein is CASSQQGEGYGQYF.

The sample holds a few counts of this clone. The read comes to an end 3 residues before the CDR3 does, leaving the germline J gene to fill in the end. The chain combines TRBV7-9 with TRBJ2-2, with D possibly matching TRBD2 (7 bases). The CDR3 is 14 amino acids. Germline CDR1 and CDR2: SEHNR and FQNEAQ (reference sequence). The CDR3 here is CASGGGNGFGKLFF. The sequenced part of the CDR3 DNA is TGTGCCAGCGGGGGGGGCAATGGCTTTGGGAAG.

This clone was counted ten times or more. The read gets to within 3 residues of the CDR3 end, and the germline J gene fills in the rest. The rearrangement joins TRBV11-2 to TRBJ2-3; D is possibly TRBD1 (6 bases). V was pared by 2 bases and J by 2 bases, with 11 bases between. This CDR3 contains 15 residues. Germline V gene data show CDR1 as SGHAT and CDR2 as FQNNGV. CDR3: CASSLFGTPTDTQYF. The sequenced part of the CDR3 DNA is TGTGCCAGCAGCTTATTTGGGACACCCACAGATACG.

This clone came up many times. The CDR3 end lies 3 residues beyond the end of the read and is filled in from the germline J gene. J is TRBJ1-1 and V is TRBV2; no reliable D call. Trimming cost V 3 bases and J 7 bases, with 18 bases left between them. The germline V gene encodes CDR1 SNHLY and CDR2 FYNNEI. The CDR3 consists of 15 residues. CDR3 in amino acids: CASSDIIPVEVEAFF. CDR3 DNA, as far as it was read: TGTGCCAGCAGTGATATCATTCCCGTTGAGGTTGAA.

There are many counts of this clone. The missing CDR3 end, 3 residues past where the read stops, is filled in from the germline J gene. V and J are TRBV19 and TRBJ1-4, with D perhaps matching TRBD1 (5 bases). V shed 4 bases and J shed 0 bases, with 12 bases lying between them. This CDR3 comprises 16 residues. From germline, CDR1 is LNHDA and CDR2 SQIVND (reference sequence). The sequenced part of the CDR3 DNA is TGTGCCAGTAGTAGACAGCACCTTCCAACTAATGAAAAA. As protein: CASSRQHLPTNEK. The whole CDR3 sequence reads CASSRQHLPTNEKLFF.

This clone appeared a few times. The sequence runs out 3 residues before the end of the CDR3; the remainder is reconstructed from the germline J gene. V is TRBV7-2 and J is TRBJ1-2, with unresolved D. Germline V CDR1 and CDR2: SGHTA, FQGNSA. The CDR3 is 15 amino acids. The sequenced part of the CDR3 DNA is TGTGCCAGCAGCTTAGGAGCTAGCGGCACCTACGAC. Amino acids: CASSLGASGTYD. The full CDR3 protein is CASSLGASGTYDYTF.

Concerning this clone itself: The read halts 3 residues ahead of the CDR3 end, with the missing end drawn from the germline J gene. The chain combines TRBV5-1 with TRBJ2-3, with a possible D match to TRBD1 (6 bases). Germline V lookup: CDR1 SGHRS, CDR2 YFSETQ. This CDR3 has 16 amino acids. Trimming pared 4 bases from V and 0 bases from J, leaving 15 bases between. The CDR3 protein is CASSGKGELSTDTQYF. The sequenced part of the CDR3 DNA is TGCGCCAGCAGCGGCAAGGGGGAGTTGAGCACAGATACG.

This clone was found many times. Sequencing ends 3 residues short of the CDR3 end; the germline J gene provides the rest. The chain links TRBV20-1 to TRBJ1-2; 9 bases align to TRBD1. J was trimmed by 4 bases and V by 0 bases; bases with no gene match: 6. Per germline, CDR1 DFQATT and CDR2 SNEGSKA (reference sequence). There are 15 residues in the CDR3. Partial CDR3 DNA: TGCAGTGCTAGAGATCCCGGGACAGGGTTCTATGGC. This sequence encodes CSARDPGTGFYG. The full CDR3 sequence reads CSARDPGTGFYGYTF.

This clone was counted ten times or more. With the read ending 3 residues before the CDR3 end, the germline J gene is used to fill in that end. The chain links TRBV19 to TRBJ2-7; 7 bases agree with TRBD1. This CDR3 region has 14 residues. Germline V gene sequence: CDR1 LNHDA, CDR2 SQIVND (reference sequence). The V gene end was trimmed by 3 bases and the J gene end by 6 bases; junction bases not matched to a gene: 8. Incomplete CDR3 DNA: TGTGCCAGTAGTATCACCTCAGACAGGGTCGAG. It translates to CASSITSDRVE. The CDR3 in full is CASSITSDRVEQYF.

This clone has ten or more counts. The CDR3 end falls 3 residues outside the read, so it is completed with the germline J gene. The V call is TRBV7-3, the J call TRBJ2-3; the D gene is possibly TRBD2 (5 bases). This CDR3 region has 12 residues. CDR1 and CDR2 (germline): SGHTA, FQGTGA. Trimming stripped 5 bases from V and 6 bases from J, with 9 bases between. CDR3 in amino acids: CASSRSGDTQYF. Incomplete CDR3 DNA: TGTGCCAGCAGCCGATCGGGGGATACG.

This clone was counted a few times. The read comes to an end 3 residues before the CDR3 does, leaving the germline J gene to fill in the end. This chain uses TRBV7-2 with TRBJ2-4; perhaps TRBD1 as D (5 bases). This CDR3 has 14 amino acids. CDR1 SGHTA and CDR2 FQGNSA come from the germline V gene. The CDR3 reads CASSPPGQGYGQYF. Partial CDR3 DNA: TGTGCCAGCAGCCCCCCCGGCCAGGGCTATGGT.

This clone occurred many times. Coverage ceases 3 residues before the CDR3 finishes, and the germline J gene fills in the end. The chain carries TRBV20-1 and TRBJ2-7, with TRBD2 matching 9 bases. Trimming at V came to 1 base and at J to 3 bases, leaving 4 bases not matched to a gene. The CDR3 is 14 residues long. Germline CDR1 and CDR2: DFQATT and SNEGSKA (reference sequence). The CDR3 loop is CSARVDSGSYEQYF. The CDR3 DNA, read in part, is TGCAGTGCTAGAGTGGATAGCGGGAGCTACGAG.

This clone has at least ten counts. The read gets to within 3 residues of the CDR3 end, and the germline J gene fills in the rest. The V gene is TRBV10-1, the J gene TRBJ2-5; D is perhaps TRBD2 (5 bases). This CDR3 spans 13 amino acids. Per germline, CDR1 WNHNN and CDR2 SYGVQD (reference sequence). Trimming removed 5 bases at V and 1 base at J, with 8 bases between. The CDR3 sequence is CASSSDFQETQYF. CDR3 DNA (partial): TGCGCCAGCAGTTCGGACTTCCAAGAGACC.

This clone qualifies as medium-sized (0.01 to 0.1%). With the read ending 3 residues before the CDR3 end, the germline J gene is used to fill in that end. The chain uses TRBV6-1 and TRBJ1-6; D is uncertain. Trimming pared 4 bases from V and 2 bases from J, leaving 6 bases between. CDR3 length: 14 residues. The germline CDR1 and CDR2 sequences are MNHNS and SASEGT. The sequenced CDR3 bases are TGTGCCAGCAGTGCTGGCCCCTATAATTCACCC. Residues: CASSAGPYNSP. From start to end, the CDR3 is CASSAGPYNSPLHF.